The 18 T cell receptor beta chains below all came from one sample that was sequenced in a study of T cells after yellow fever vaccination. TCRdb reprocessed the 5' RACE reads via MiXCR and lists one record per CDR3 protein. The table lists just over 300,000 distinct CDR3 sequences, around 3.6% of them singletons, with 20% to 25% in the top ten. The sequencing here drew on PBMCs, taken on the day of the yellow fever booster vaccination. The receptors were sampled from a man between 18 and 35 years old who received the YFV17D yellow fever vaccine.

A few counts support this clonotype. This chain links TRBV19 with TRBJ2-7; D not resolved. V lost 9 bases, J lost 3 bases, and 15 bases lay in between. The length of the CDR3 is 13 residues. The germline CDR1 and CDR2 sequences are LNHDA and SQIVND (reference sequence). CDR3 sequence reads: CASSPSRSYEQYF. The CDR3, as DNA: TGTGCCAGCAGTCCCAGTAGGAGCTACGAGCAGTACTTC.

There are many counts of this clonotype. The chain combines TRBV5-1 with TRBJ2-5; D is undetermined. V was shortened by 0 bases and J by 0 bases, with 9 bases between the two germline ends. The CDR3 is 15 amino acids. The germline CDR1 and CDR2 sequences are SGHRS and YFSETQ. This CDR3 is CASSLATANQETQYF. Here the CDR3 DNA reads TGCGCCAGCAGCTTGGCCACAGCGAACCAAGAGACCCAGTACTTC.

The CDR3 nucleotides read TGTGCCAGCAGCCCTTGGGCGGCAGATACGCAGTATTTT. Protein: CASSPWAADTQYF. The rearrangement uses TRBV7-2 and TRBJ2-3, with no clear D. V was shortened by 5 bases and J by 4 bases, with 10 bases between the two germline ends. The germline CDR1 and CDR2 sequences are SGHTA and FQGNSA. The CDR3 runs to 13 residues.

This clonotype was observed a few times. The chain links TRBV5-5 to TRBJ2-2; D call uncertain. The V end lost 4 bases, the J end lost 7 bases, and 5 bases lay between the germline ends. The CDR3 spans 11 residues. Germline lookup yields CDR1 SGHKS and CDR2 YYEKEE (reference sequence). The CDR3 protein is CASSRIGELFF. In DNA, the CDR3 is TGTGCCAGCAGCCGCATCGGGGAGCTGTTTTTT.

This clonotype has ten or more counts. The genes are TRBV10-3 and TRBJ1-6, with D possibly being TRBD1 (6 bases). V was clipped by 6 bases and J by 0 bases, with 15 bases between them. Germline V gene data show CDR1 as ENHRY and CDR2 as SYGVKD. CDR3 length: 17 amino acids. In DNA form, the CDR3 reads TGTGCCATCAGCGAAAGGACAGACAGCTCCTATAATTCACCCCTCCACTTT. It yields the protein CAISERTDSSYNSPLHF.

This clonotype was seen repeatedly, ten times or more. The DNA of the CDR3 is TGCGCCAGCAGCCACCAGGTAGGACAGTTTTTCGCTGAAGCTTTCTTT. This codes for CASSHQVGQFFAEAFF. This chain uses TRBV4-1 with TRBJ1-1, with D perhaps matching TRBD1 (6 bases). CDR3 length equals 16 residues. V was cut by 3 bases and J by 6 bases, with 20 bases left in between. Germline CDR1 reads MGHRA; CDR2 reads YSYEKL.

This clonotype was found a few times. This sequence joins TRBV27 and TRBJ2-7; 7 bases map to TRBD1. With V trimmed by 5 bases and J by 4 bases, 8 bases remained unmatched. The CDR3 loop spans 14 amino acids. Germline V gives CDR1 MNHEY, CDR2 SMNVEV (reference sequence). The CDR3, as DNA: TGTGCCAGCAGTCCGACAGGGTCCAGGTACGAGCAGTACTTC. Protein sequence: CASSPTGSRYEQYF.

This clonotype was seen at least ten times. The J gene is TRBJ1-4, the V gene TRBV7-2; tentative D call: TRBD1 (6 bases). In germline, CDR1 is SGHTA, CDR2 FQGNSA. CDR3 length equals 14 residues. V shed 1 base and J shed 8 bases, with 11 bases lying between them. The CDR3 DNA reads TGTGCCAGCAGCTTAGGGGGGGGCAGGGAAAAACTGTTTTTT. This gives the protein CASSLGGGREKLFF.

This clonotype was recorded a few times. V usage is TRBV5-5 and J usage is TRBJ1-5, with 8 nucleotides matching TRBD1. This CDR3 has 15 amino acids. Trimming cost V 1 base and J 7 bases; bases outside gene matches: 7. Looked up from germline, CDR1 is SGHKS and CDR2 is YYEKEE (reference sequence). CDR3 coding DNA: TGTGCCAGCAGCTTGACGACAGGGGACCTGCAGCCCCAGCATTTT. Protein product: CASSLTTGDLQPQHF.

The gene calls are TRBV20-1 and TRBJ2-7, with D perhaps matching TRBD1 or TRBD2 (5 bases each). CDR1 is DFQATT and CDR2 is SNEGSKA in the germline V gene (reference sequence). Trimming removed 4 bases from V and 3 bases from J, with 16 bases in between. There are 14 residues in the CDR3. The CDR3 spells CSANPPGPNYEQYV. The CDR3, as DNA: TGCAGTGCTAACCCTCCGGGACCAAACTACGAGCAGTACGTC.

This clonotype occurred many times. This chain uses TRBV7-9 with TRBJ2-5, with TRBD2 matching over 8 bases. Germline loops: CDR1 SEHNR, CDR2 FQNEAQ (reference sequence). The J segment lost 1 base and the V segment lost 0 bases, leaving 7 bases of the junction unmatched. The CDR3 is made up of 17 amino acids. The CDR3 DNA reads TGTGCCAGCAGCTTAGCGCTGCGGGGGGAGACCCAAGAGACCCAGTACTTC. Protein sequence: CASSLALRGETQETQYF.

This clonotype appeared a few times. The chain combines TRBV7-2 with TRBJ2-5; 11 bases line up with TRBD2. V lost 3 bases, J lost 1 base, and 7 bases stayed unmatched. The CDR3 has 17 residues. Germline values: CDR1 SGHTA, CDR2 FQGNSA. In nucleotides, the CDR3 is TGTGCCAGCAGCTTGTGGGCTAGCGGGGGGATCCAAGAGACCCAGTACTTC. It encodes CASSLWASGGIQETQYF.

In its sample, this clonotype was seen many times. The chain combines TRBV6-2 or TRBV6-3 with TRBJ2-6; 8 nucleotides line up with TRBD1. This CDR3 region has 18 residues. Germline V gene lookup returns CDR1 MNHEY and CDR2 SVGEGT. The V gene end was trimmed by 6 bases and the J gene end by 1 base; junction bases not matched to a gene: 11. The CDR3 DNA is TGTGCCAGCAGCCCACCCGGGACAGGTCTTTCTGGGGCCAACGTCCTGACTTTC. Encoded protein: CASSPPGTGLSGANVLTF.

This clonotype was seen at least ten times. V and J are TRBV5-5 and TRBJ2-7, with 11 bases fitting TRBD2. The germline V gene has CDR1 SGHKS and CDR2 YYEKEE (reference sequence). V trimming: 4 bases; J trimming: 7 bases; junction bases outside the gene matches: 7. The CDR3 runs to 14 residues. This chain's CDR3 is CASSTYSGGEEQYV. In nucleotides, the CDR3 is TGTGCCAGCAGCACATATAGCGGGGGGGAAGAGCAGTACGTC.

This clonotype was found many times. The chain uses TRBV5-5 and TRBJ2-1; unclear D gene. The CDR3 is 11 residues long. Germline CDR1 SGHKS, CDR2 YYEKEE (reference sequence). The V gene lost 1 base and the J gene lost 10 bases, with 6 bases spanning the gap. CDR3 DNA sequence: TGTGCCAGCAGCTTGAGCATCGAGCAGTTCTTC. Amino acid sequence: CASSLSIEQFF.

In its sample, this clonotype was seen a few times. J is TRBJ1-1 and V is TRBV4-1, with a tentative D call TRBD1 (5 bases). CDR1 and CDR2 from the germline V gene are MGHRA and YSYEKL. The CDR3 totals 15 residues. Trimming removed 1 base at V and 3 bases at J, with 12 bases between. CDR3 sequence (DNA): TGCGCCAGCAGCCAAGGGCGGGGCGGGGACACTGAAGCTTTCTTT. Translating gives CASSQGRGGDTEAFF.

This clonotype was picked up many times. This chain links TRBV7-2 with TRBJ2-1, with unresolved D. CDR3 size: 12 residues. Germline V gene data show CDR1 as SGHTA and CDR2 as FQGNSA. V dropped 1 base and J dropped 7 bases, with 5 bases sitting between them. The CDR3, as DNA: TGTGCCAGCAGCTTAGTACCTAATGAGCAGTTCTTC. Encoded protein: CASSLVPNEQFF.

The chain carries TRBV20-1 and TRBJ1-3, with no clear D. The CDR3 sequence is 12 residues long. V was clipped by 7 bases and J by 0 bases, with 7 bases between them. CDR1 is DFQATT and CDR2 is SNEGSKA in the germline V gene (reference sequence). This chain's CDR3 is CSVRISGNTIYF. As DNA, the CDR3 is TGCAGTGTTCGGATCTCTGGAAACACCATATATTTT.